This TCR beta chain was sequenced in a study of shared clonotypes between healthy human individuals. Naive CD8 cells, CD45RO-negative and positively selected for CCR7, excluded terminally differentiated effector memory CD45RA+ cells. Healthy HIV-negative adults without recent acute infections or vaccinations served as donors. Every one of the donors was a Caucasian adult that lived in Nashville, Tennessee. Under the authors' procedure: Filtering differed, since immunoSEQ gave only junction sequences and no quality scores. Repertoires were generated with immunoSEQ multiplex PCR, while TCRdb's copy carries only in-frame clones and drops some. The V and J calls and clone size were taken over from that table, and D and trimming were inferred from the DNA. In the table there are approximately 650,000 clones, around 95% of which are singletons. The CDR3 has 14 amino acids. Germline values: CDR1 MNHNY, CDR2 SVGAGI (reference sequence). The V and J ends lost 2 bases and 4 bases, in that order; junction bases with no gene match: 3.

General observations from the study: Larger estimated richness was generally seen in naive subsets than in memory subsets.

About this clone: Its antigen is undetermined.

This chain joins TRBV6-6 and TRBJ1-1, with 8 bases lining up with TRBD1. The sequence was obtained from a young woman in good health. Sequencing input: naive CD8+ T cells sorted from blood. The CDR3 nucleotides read TGTGCCAGCAGTTACGCAGGGGGCGGCACTGAAGCTTTCTTT. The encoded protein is CASSYAGGGTEAFF.